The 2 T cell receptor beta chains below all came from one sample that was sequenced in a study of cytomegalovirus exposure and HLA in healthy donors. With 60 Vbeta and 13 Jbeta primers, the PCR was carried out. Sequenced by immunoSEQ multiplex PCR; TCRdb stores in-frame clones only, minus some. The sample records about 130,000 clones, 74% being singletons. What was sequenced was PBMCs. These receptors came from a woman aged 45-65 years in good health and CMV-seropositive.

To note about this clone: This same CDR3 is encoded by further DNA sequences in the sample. The CDR3 DNA sequence: TGTGCCAGCAGTCGAGATCCGGTGGAAAAACTGTTTTTT. Amino acids: CASSRDPVEKLFF. V and J are TRBV2 and TRBJ1-4; the D is unclear. This CDR3 region has 13 residues. The V end was cut by 5 bases, the J end by 8 bases, with 12 bases between. The germline V gene has CDR1 SNHLY and CDR2 FYNNEI.

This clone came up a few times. The CDR3 DNA follows: TGCGCCAGCAGCTTGGAACAGGCAGTGAACACTGAAGCTTTCTTT. It encodes CASSLEQAVNTEAFF. This chain links TRBV5-1 with TRBJ1-1; D is possibly TRBD1 (5 bases). This CDR3 is built from 15 residues. V was shortened by 0 bases and J by 0 bases, with 9 bases between the two germline ends. CDR1 is SGHRS and CDR2 is YFSETQ in the germline V gene.